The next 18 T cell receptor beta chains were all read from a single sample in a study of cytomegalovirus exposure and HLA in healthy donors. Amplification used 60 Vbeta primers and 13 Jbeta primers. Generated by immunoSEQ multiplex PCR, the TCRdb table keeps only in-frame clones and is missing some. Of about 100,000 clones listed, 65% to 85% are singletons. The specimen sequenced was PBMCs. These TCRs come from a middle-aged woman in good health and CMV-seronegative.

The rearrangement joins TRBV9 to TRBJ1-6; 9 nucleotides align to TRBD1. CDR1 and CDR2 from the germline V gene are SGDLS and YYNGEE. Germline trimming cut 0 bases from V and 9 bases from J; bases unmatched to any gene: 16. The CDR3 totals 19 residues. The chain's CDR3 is CASSVGVISTGGTGSPLHF. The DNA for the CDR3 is TGTGCCAGCAGCGTAGGAGTCATATCGACAGGGGGAACGGGTTCACCCCTCCACTTT.

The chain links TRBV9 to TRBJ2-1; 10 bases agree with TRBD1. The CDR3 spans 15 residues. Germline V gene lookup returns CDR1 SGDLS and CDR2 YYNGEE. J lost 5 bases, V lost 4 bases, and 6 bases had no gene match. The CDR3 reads CASSSGQGVDNEQFF. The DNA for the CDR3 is TGTGCCAGCAGCTCTGGACAGGGGGTGGACAATGAGCAGTTCTTC.

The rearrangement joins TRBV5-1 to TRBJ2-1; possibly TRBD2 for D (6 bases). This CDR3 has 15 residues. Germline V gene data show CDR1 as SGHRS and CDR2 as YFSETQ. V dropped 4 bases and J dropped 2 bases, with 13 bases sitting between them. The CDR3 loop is CASSTGGGAYNEQFF. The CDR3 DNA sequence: TGCGCCAGCAGCACCGGTGGCGGGGCCTACAATGAGCAGTTCTTC.

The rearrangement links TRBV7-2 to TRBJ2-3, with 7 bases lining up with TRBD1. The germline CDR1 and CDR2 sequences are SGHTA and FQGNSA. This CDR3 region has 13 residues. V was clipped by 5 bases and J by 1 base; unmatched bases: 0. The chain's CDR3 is CASSQGGTDTQYF. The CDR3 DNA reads TGTGCCAGCAGCCAGGGGGGCACAGATACGCAGTATTTT.

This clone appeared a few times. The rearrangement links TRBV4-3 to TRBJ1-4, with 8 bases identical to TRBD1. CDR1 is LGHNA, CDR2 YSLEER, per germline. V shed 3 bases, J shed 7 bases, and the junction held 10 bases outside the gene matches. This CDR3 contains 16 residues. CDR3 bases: TGCGCCAGCAGCCAGGCCACAGGGGGAGTGGTTGAAAAACTGTTTTTT. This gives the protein CASSQATGGVVEKLFF.

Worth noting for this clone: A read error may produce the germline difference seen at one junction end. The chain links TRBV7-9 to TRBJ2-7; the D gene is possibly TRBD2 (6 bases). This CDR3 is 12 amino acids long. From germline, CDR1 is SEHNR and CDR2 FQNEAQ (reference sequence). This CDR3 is CSSSLTEGEQYF. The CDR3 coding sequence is TGTTCCAGCAGCTTAACGGAGGGCGAGCAGTACTTC.

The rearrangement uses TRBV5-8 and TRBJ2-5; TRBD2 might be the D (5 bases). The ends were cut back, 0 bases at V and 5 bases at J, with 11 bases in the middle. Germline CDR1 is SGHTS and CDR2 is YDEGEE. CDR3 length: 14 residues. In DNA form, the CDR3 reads TGTGCCAGCAGCTTGGGTCTTTGGGAGGAGACCCAGTACTTC. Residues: CASSLGLWEETQYF.

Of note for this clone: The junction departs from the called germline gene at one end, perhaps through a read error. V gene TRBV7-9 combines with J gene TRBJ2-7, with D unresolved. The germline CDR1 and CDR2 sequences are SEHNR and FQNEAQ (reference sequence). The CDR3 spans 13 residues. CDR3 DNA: TGTTCCAGCAGCGCTATAGACTTATACGAGCAGTACTTC. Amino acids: CSSSAIDLYEQYF.

In nucleotides, the CDR3 is TGCGCCAGCAATCAGGGCGTTGGGGGCTACACCTTC. Its protein product is CASNQGVGGYTF. The chain is built from TRBV5-1 and TRBJ1-2; TRBD1 might be the D (5 bases). V dropped 6 bases and J dropped 8 bases, with 14 bases sitting between them. CDR3 size: 12 residues. The germline V gene encodes CDR1 SGHRS and CDR2 YFSETQ.

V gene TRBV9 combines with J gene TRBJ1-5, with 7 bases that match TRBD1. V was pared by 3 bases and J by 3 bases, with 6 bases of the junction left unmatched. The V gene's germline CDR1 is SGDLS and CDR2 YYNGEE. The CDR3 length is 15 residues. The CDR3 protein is CASSEEGAANQPQHF. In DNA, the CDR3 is TGTGCCAGCAGCGAGGAGGGGGCCGCCAATCAGCCCCAGCATTTT.

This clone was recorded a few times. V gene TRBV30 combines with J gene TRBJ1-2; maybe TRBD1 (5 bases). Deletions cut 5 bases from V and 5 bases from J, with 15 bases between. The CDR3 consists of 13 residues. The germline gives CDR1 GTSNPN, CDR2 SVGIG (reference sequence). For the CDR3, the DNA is TGTGCCTGGCGGGCCAGGGACTCTTATGGCTACACCTTC. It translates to CAWRARDSYGYTF.

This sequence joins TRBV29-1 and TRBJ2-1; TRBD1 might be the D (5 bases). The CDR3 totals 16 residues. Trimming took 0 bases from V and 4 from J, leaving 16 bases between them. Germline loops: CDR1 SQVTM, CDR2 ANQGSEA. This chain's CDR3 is CSVEDGRVPIYNEQFF. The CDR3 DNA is TGCAGCGTTGAAGATGGCAGGGTTCCTATTTACAATGAGCAGTTCTTC.

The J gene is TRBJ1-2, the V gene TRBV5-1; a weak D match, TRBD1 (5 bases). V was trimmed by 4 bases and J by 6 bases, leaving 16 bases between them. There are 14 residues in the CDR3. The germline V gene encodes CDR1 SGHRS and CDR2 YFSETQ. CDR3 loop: CASSPPGGEDGYTF. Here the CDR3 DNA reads TGCGCCAGCAGCCCCCCGGGAGGGGAGGATGGCTACACCTTC. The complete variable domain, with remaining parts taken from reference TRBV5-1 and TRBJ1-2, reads KAGVTQTPRYLIKTRGQQVTLSCSPISGHRSVSWYQQTPGQGLQFLFEYFSETQRNKGNFPGRFSGRQFSNSRSEMNVSTLELGDSALYLCASSPPGGEDGYTFGSGTRLTVV.

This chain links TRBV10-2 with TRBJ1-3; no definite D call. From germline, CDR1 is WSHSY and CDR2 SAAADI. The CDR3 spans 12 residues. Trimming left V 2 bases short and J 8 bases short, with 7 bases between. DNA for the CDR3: TGCGCCAGCAGTGAGGCGGGGTACACCATATATTTT. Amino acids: CASSEAGYTIYF.

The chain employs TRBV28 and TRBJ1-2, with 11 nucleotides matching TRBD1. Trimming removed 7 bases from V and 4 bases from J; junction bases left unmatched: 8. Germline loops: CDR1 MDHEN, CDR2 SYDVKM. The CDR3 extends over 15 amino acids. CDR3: CASTTGTGGIYGYTF. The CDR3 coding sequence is TGTGCCAGCACAACCGGGACAGGGGGAATCTATGGCTACACCTTC.

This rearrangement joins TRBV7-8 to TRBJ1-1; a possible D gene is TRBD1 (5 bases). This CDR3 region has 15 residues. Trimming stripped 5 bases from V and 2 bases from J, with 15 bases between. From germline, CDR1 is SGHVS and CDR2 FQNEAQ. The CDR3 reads CASSPYAGHNTEAFF. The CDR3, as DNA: TGTGCCAGCAGCCCCTATGCCGGACACAACACTGAAGCTTTCTTT.

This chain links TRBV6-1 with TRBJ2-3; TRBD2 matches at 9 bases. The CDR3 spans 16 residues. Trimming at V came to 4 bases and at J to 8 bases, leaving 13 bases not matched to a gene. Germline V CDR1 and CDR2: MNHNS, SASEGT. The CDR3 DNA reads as TGTGCCAGCAGTGCTGCTAGCGGGGAGATAGTGGGTACGCAGTATTTT. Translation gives CASSAASGEIVGTQYF.

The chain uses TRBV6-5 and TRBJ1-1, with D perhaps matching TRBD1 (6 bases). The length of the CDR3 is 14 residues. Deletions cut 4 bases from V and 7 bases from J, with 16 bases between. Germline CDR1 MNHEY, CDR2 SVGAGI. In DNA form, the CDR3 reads TGTGCCAGCAGTTCAAACGCCGACAGGTTTGAAGCTTTCTTT. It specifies CASSSNADRFEAFF.